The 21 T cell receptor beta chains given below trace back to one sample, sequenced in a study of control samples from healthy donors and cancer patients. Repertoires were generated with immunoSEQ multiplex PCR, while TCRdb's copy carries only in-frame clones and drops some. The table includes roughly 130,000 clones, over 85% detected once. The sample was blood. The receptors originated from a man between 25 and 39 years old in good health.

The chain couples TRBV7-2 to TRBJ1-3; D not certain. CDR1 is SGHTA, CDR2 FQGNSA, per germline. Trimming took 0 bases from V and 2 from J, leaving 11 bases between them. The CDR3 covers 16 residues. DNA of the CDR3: TGTGCCAGCAGCTTAGCATTCCGGGGAACTGGAAACACCATATATTTT. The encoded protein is CASSLAFRGTGNTIYF.

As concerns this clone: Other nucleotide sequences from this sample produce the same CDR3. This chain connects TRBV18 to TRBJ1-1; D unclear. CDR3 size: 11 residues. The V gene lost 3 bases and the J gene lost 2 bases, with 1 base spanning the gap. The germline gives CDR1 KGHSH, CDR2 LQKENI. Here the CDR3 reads CASSPNTEAFF. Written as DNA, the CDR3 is TGTGCCAGCTCACCTAACACTGAAGCTTTCTTT.

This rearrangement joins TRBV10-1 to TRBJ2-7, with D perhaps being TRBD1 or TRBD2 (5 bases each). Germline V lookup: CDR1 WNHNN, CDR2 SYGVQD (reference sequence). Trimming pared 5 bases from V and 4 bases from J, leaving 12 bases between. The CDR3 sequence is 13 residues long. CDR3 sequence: CASSRGVGYEQYF. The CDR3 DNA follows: TGCGCCAGCAGTAGGGGAGTGGGGTACGAGCAGTACTTC.

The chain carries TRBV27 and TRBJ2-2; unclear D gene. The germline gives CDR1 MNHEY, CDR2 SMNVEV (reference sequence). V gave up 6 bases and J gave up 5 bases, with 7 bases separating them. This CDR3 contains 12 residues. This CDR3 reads CASSGLTGELFF. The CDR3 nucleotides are TGTGCCAGCAGCGGGTTGACCGGGGAGCTGTTTTTT.

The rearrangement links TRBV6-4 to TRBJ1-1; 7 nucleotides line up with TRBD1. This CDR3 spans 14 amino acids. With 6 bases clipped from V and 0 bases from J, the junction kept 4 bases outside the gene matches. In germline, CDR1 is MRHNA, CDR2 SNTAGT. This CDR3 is CASRLTGMNTEAFF. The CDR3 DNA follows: TGTGCCAGCAGGCTGACAGGGATGAACACTGAAGCTTTCTTT.

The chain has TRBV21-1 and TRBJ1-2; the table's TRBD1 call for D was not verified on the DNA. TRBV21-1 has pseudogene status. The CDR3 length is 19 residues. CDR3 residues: CASSKEWGQAELYDYGYTF. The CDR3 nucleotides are TGTGCCAGCAGCAAAGAATGGGGACAGGCAGAATTATACGACTATGGCTACACCTTC.

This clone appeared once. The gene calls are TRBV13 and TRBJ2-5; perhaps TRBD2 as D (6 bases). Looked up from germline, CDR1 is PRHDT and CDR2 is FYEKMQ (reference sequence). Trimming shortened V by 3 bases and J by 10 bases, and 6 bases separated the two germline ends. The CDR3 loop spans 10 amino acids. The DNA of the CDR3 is TGTGCCAGCAGCTTCGGGGGCCAGTACTTC. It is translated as CASSFGGQYF.

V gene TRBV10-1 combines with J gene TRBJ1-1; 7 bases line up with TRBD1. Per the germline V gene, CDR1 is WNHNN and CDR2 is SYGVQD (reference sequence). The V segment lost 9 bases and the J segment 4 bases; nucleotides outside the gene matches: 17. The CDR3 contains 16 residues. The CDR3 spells CARIPGQLLGGTEAFF. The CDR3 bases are TGCGCCAGGATCCCGGGACAGCTTTTAGGGGGCACTGAAGCTTTCTTT.

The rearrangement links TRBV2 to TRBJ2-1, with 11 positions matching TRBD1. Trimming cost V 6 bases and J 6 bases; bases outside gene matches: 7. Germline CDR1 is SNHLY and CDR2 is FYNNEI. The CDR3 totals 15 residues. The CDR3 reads CASSKGTGGSNEQFF. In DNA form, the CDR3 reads TGTGCCAGCAGCAAAGGGACAGGGGGTAGCAATGAGCAGTTCTTC.

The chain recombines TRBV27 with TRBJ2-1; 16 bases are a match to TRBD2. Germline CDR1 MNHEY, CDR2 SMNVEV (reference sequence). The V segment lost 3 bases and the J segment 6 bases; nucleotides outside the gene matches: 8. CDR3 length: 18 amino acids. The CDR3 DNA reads TGTGCCAGCAGTTTTTCGGGACTAGCGGGAGGGCGGTTCAATGAGCAGTTCTTC. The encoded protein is CASSFSGLAGGRFNEQFF.

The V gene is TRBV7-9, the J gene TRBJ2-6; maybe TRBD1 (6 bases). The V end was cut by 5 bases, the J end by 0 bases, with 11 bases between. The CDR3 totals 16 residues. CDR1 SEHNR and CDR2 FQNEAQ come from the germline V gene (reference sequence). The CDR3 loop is CASSHGQFSGANVLTF. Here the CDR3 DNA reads TGTGCCAGCAGCCATGGACAGTTCTCTGGGGCCAACGTCCTGACTTTC.

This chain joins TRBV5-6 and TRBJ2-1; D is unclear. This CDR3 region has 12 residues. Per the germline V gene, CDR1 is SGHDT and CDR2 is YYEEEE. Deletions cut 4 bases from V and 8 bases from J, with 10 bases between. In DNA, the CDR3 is TGTGCCAGCAGCCGTTGGGTCTATGAGCAGTTCTTC. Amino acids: CASSRWVYEQFF.

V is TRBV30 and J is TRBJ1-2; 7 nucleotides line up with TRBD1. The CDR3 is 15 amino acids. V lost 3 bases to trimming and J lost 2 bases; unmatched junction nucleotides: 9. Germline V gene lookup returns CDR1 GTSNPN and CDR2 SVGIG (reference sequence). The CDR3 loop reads CAWRPQGTNNYGYTF. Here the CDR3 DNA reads TGTGCCTGGAGGCCACAGGGGACGAACAACTATGGCTACACCTTC.

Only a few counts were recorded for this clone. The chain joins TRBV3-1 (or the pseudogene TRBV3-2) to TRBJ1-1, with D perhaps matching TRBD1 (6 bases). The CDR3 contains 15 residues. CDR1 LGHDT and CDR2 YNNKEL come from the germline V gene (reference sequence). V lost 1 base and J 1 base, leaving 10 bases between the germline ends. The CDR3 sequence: CASSQGGQGNTEAFF. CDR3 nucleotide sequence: TGTGCCAGCAGCCAAGGGGGGCAGGGGAACACTGAAGCTTTCTTT.

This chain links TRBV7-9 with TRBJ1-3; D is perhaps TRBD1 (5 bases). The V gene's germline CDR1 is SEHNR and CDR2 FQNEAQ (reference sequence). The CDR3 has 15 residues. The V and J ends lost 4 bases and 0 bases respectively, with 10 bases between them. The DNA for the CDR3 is TGTGCCAGCAGCTCAGGGACTAGCTCTGGAAACACCATATATTTT. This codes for CASSSGTSSGNTIYF.

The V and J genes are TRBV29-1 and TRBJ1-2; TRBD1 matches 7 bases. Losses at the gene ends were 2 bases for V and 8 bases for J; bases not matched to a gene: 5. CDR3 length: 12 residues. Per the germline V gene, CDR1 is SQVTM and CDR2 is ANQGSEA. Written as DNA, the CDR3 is TGCAGCGTTGAACAGGGGGTAGGGGGCTACACCTTC. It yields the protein CSVEQGVGGYTF.

The CDR3 is CASSAWDRVNYGYTF. Written as DNA, the CDR3 is TGTGCCAGCAGCGCTTGGGACAGGGTAAACTATGGCTACACCTTC. The V and J genes are TRBV6-5 and TRBJ1-2, with 9 bases that match TRBD1. This CDR3 is built from 15 residues. Germline V gene data show CDR1 as MNHEY and CDR2 as SVGAGI. Losses at the gene ends were 6 bases for V and 2 bases for J; bases not matched to a gene: 7.

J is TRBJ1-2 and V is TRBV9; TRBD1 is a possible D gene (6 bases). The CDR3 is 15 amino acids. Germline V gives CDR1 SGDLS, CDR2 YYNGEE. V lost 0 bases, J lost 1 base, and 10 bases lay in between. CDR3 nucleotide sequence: TGTGCCAGCAGCGTAGAGCCAGGGGTTAACTATGGCTACACCTTC. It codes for CASSVEPGVNYGYTF. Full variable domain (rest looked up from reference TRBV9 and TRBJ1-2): DSGVTQTPKHLITATGQRVTLRCSPRSGDLSVYWYQQSLDQGLQFLIQYYNGEERAKGNILERFSAQQFPDLHSELNLSSLELGDSALYFCASSVEPGVNYGYTFGSGTRLTVV.

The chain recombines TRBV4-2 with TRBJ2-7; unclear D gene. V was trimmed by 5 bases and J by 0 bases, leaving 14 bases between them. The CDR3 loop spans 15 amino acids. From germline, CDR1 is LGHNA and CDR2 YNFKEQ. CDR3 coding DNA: TGTGCCAGCAGCTCCTCGGTGGCCAACTCCTACGAGCAGTACTTC. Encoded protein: CASSSSVANSYEQYF.

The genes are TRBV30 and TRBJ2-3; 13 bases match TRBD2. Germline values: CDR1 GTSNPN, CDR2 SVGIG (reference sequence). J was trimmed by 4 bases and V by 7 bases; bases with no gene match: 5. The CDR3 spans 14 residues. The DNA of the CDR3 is TGTGCCTTCGGAACTAGCGGGAGGGCAGATACGCAGTATTTT. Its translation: CAFGTSGRADTQYF.

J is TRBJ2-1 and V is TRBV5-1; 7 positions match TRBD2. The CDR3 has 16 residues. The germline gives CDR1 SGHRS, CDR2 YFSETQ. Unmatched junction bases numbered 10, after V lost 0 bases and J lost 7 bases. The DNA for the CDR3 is TGCGCCAGCAGCTTGGGGGACGGGAGGTCTCTTAATGAGCAGTTCTTC. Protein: CASSLGDGRSLNEQFF.